The source of this TCR beta chain is a study of graft-versus-host responses after intestinal transplantation. Graft tissue was processed to release intraepithelial and lamina propria lymphocytes. General study findings and limits: GvH clones surfaced in recipient marrow, some emerging earlier in ileum or blood.

Germline values: CDR1 SNHLY, CDR2 FYNNEI. V shed 6 bases, J shed 1 base, and the junction held 11 bases outside the gene matches. The length of the CDR3 is 16 residues. Repertoires were generated with immunoSEQ multiplex PCR, while TCRdb's copy carries only in-frame clones and drops some. The sample gives 13,000 to 15,000 clones, approximately 61% of which show up once; 7.5% to 10% is in the top ten. Comments on this clone: As yet, its antigen is unknown.

This material consisted of ileum tissue, taken just under 700 days after intestinal transplantation. The V and J genes are TRBV2 and TRBJ2-7, with 8 positions matching TRBD1. This clonotype was sampled from a human patient who received an intestinal transplant, so some T cells may come from the graft donor. CDR3 residues: CASSDGPNRGSYEQYF. CDR3 nucleotides: TGTGCCAGCAGCGATGGACCGAACAGGGGGTCCTACGAGCAGTACTTC.